This is a list of T cell receptor beta chains from one sample in a study of read filtering for tumor transcriptome and immune sequencing. One entry per CDR3 protein, called by TCRdb with MiXCR from the reads. The sample includes about 130,000 distinct CDR3 sequences, 10% to 15% of them seen just once. The sequenced sample was a population of CD138-negative cells sorted from bone marrow. Receptors were obtained from a donor over 35 with multiple myeloma. Both conserved end residues are part of each CDR3. D genes are given only for firm matches. The size field is filled for only some rows; it gives once, few, many or a size class.

V: TRBV2
D: -
J: TRBJ2-2
size: -
DNA: TGTGCCAGCGGTACCCAGTACGCCGGGGAGCTGTTTTTT
CDR3: CASGTQYAGELFF

V: TRBV6-5
D: -
J: TRBJ1-1
size: many
DNA: TGTGCCAGCAGCCCTAGTGGGTTGAACACTGAAGCTTTCTTT
CDR3: CASSPSGLNTEAFF

V: TRBV4-1
D: TRBD2
J: TRBJ2-1
size: many
DNA: TGCGCCAGCACTCTAGCGGCCCTCTCCTACAATGAGCAGTTCTTC
CDR3: CASTLAALSYNEQFF

V: TRBV5-1
D: -
J: TRBJ2-5
size: many
DNA: TGCGCCAGCAGCTTGCCCTCGGGGATGGAGACCCAGTACTTC
CDR3: CASSLPSGMETQYF

V: TRBV6-6
D: -
J: TRBJ2-5
size: many
DNA: TGTGCCAGCAGTTACTCGGAAGAGACCCAGTACTTC
CDR3: CASSYSEETQYF

V: TRBV3-1
D: -
J: TRBJ2-2
size: few
DNA: TGTGCCAGCAGCCAAGATGGTAGCGACACCGGGGAGCTGTTTTTT
CDR3: CASSQDGSDTGELFF

V: TRBV5-1
D: -
J: TRBJ2-1
size: many
DNA: TGCGCCTCTAATGAGCCTCCCAGCTCCTACAATGAGCAGTTCTTC
CDR3: CASNEPPSSYNEQFF

V: TRBV6-2/TRBV6-3
D: -
J: TRBJ1-5
size: few
DNA: TGTGCCAGCAGCTACATGGGGAGCAATCAGCCCCAGCATTTT
CDR3: CASSYMGSNQPQHF

V: TRBV6-6
D: -
J: TRBJ2-7
size: -
DNA: TGTGCCAGCACCTCACGGGACACAGGGAGCTCCTACGAGCAGTACTTC
CDR3: CASTSRDTGSSYEQYF

V: TRBV5-1
D: TRBD1
J: TRBJ1-1
size: many
DNA: TGCGCCAGCAGCCCAGGACAGGGCACTGAAGCTTTCTTT
CDR3: CASSPGQGTEAFF

V: TRBV7-2
D: -
J: TRBJ2-1
size: many
DNA: TGTGCCAGCAGCCACTGGACAAGTGAGCAGTTCTTC
CDR3: CASSHWTSEQFF

V: TRBV18
D: -
J: TRBJ1-1
size: few
DNA: TGTGCCAGCTCACCGCAGGGACAGAACACTGAAGCTTTCTTT
CDR3: CASSPQGQNTEAFF

V: TRBV7-9
D: TRBD2
J: TRBJ2-1
size: many
DNA: TGTGCCAGCAGCTTCAGCGGGAGAGGGTCCTACAATGAGCAGTTCTTC
CDR3: CASSFSGRGSYNEQFF

V: TRBV6-1
D: TRBD1
J: TRBJ1-1
size: many
DNA: TGTGCCAGCAGTGAGCCCAGGGGGATGAACACTGAAGCTTTCTTT
CDR3: CASSEPRGMNTEAFF

V: TRBV2
D: TRBD1
J: TRBJ1-4
size: many
DNA: TGTGCCAGCAGGTCCGGACAGGGTCAAAAACTGTTTTTT
CDR3: CASRSGQGQKLFF

V: TRBV11-2
D: TRBD1
J: TRBJ1-1
size: many
DNA: TGTGCCAGCAGTTTCGGGACAGGGGCTTTGACTGAAGCTTTCTTT
CDR3: CASSFGTGALTEAFF

V: TRBV6-1
D: TRBD1
J: TRBJ2-3
size: many
DNA: TGTGCCAGCAGGTCGACAGGGCTTGGAGATACGCAGTATTTT
CDR3: CASRSTGLGDTQYF

V: TRBV20-1
D: TRBD1
J: TRBJ2-3
size: few
DNA: TGCAGTGCTAGAGAAACAGGGGGAGACCTCACAGATACGCAGTATTTT
CDR3: CSARETGGDLTDTQYF

V: TRBV14
D: TRBD2
J: TRBJ2-1
size: many
DNA: TGTGCCAGCAGCCACGGGACTAGCGGGGCTAGCTCCTACAATGAGCAGTTCTTC
CDR3: CASSHGTSGASSYNEQFF

V: TRBV6-2/TRBV6-3
D: -
J: TRBJ2-2
size: few
DNA: TGTGCCGGTCAGGATGCCATGGACACCGGGGAGCTGCTTTTT
CDR3: CAGQDAMDTGELLF

V: TRBV7-9
D: -
J: TRBJ2-7
size: many
DNA: TGTGCCAGCAGCCCACCCCGGGGGAGCTCCTACGAGCAGTACTTC
CDR3: CASSPPRGSSYEQYF

V: TRBV20-1
D: -
J: TRBJ2-4
size: many
DNA: TGCAGTGCTAGTCCAGAGGGCCAGGGTGTCCTTGTGGACATTCAGTACTTC
CDR3: CSASPEGQGVLVDIQYF

V: TRBV4-1
D: -
J: TRBJ1-4
size: many
DNA: TGCGCCAGCAGCCAATTATATATGGGGGAAAAACTGTTTTTT
CDR3: CASSQLYMGEKLFF

V: TRBV6-2/TRBV6-3
D: -
J: TRBJ2-2
size: few
DNA: TGTGCCAGCAGTTACTCGATCCAGCACACCGGGGAGCTGTTTTTT
CDR3: CASSYSIQHTGELFF

V: TRBV29-1
D: -
J: TRBJ2-3
size: many
DNA: TGCAGTCATTCGGCGGTTTCCGGCACAGATACGCAGTATTTT
CDR3: CSHSAVSGTDTQYF

V: TRBV6-1
D: -
J: TRBJ2-5
size: -
DNA: TGTGCCAGCAGTGAAGGTGGATGGAGGGTAGGGGAGACCCAGTACTTC
CDR3: CASSEGGWRVGETQYF

V: TRBV5-4
D: TRBD1
J: TRBJ2-3
size: few
DNA: TGTGCCAGCAGCTCGGGACAGGGGGCAAGCACAGATACGCAGTATTTT
CDR3: CASSSGQGASTDTQYF

V: TRBV7-2
D: TRBD1
J: TRBJ2-2
size: many
DNA: TGTGCCGGCAGCCGACCGCGTACAGGGGCCGGGGAGCTGTTTTTT
CDR3: CAGSRPRTGAGELFF

V: TRBV3-1
D: -
J: TRBJ2-3
size: many
DNA: TGTGCCAGCAGCCAAATGACCGCATCCGATACGCAGTATTTT
CDR3: CASSQMTASDTQYF

V: TRBV6-1
D: -
J: TRBJ2-2
size: -
DNA: TGTGCCAGCATTCCGGGGGCGAACACCGGGGAGCTGTTTTTT
CDR3: CASIPGANTGELFF

V: TRBV7-9
D: -
J: TRBJ2-4
size: many
DNA: TGTGCCAGCCGCGGCGGGGCCAAAAACATTCAGTACTTC
CDR3: CASRGGAKNIQYF

V: TRBV7-2
D: TRBD1
J: TRBJ2-5
size: -
DNA: TGTGCCAGCAGCCGGGGACCGGGACAGGGTGGTGAGACCCAGTGCTTC
CDR3: CASSRGPGQGGETQCF

V: TRBV5-1
D: -
J: TRBJ2-3
size: -
DNA: TGCGCCAGCAGCTTGGGTGGACGTATGGGGGATACGCAGTATTTT
CDR3: CASSLGGRMGDTQYF

V: TRBV5-1
D: TRBD2
J: TRBJ2-3
size: many
DNA: TGCGCCAGCAGTACGGGGAGGGCGGCGGATACGCAGTATTTT
CDR3: CASSTGRAADTQYF

V: TRBV7-9
D: -
J: TRBJ2-7
size: many
DNA: TGTGCCAGCAGCCGCGACTACGAGCAGTACTTC
CDR3: CASSRDYEQYF

V: TRBV12-3/TRBV12-4
D: TRBD1
J: TRBJ2-2
size: many
DNA: TGTGCCAGCTCCCTCTCGACAGGGACCGGGGAGCTGTTTTTT
CDR3: CASSLSTGTGELFF

V: TRBV25-1
D: TRBD1
J: TRBJ1-1
size: many
DNA: TGTGCCAGCAACGCGGGACAGGGGGCGGGCACTGAAGCTTTCTTT
CDR3: CASNAGQGAGTEAFF